Listed here are 21 T cell receptor beta chains from one sample, sequenced in a study of beta chain features in type 1 diabetes. The authors reverse transcribed all of the isolated RNA, so sequencing captured expressed TCRB transcripts. Clones were read by immunoSEQ multiplex PCR, and TCRdb kept only the in-frame ones, dropping some. The sample comprises around 430,000 clones, 30% of which are singletons, and around 0.065% rests with the top ten. The sample consisted of naive CD4+ T cells from blood. The receptors derive from a man between 18 and 29 years old in good health.

This clone has only a few counts. The rearrangement uses TRBV18 and TRBJ2-7; a weak D match, TRBD1 (6 bases). Trimming removed 4 bases at V and 3 bases at J, with 10 bases between. CDR1 is KGHSH and CDR2 is LQKENI in the germline V gene. This CDR3 spans 13 amino acids. The CDR3 DNA reads as TGTGCCAGCTCACAACGGGACATCTACGAGCAGTACTTC. Encoded protein: CASSQRDIYEQYF.

The V call is TRBV9, the J call TRBJ2-3, with D possibly called TRBD1 or TRBD2 (5 bases each). The CDR3 covers 14 residues. V shed 0 bases and J shed 2 bases, with 7 bases lying between them. The germline gives CDR1 SGDLS, CDR2 YYNGEE. CDR3 DNA sequence: TGTGCCAGCAGCGTAGTGGGACCCACAGATACGCAGTATTTT. Translation: CASSVVGPTDTQYF.

J is TRBJ2-5 and V is TRBV7-9; 7 positions match TRBD2. Germline trimming cut 5 bases from V and 1 base from J; bases unmatched to any gene: 1. The CDR3 loop spans 13 amino acids. Germline lookup yields CDR1 SEHNR and CDR2 FQNEAQ (reference sequence). The CDR3 nucleotides read TGTGCCAGCAGCGCTAGCGGCCAAGAGACCCAGTACTTC. It is translated as CASSASGQETQYF.

This clone was seen once. The chain combines TRBV29-1 with TRBJ2-1; 7 bases agree with TRBD2. CDR1 is SQVTM and CDR2 is ANQGSEA in the germline V gene. V trimming: 2 bases; J trimming: 4 bases; junction bases outside the gene matches: 14. This CDR3 comprises 17 residues. In DNA, the CDR3 is TGCAGCGTTGAACCTCGACTAGCTGCAACCTTTTACAATGAGCAGTTCTTC. Residues: CSVEPRLAATFYNEQFF.

In this sample, this clone turned up a few times. One end of the junction fails to match germline, which may point to a read error. The CDR3 DNA follows: TGTGCCAGCAGCCTAGGGGTGGGACGGCAAGACTTC. Its translation: CASSLGVGRQDF. V is TRBV7-2 and J is TRBJ2-4, with D possibly being TRBD1 or TRBD2 (5 bases each). This CDR3 comprises 12 residues. Germline-derived CDR1 and CDR2 are SGHTA and FQGNSA.

This clone was seen a few times. The chain joins TRBV9 to TRBJ1-2, with D possibly being TRBD1 (5 bases). The germline V gene has CDR1 SGDLS and CDR2 YYNGEE. Trimming removed 3 bases at V and 3 bases at J, with 15 bases between. This CDR3 comprises 15 residues. The DNA for the CDR3 is TGTGCCAGCAGCGCTCAGCCCGGGGCGTACTATGGCTACACCTTC. As protein: CASSAQPGAYYGYTF.

The genes are TRBV29-1 and TRBJ2-2, with D possibly called TRBD1 or TRBD2 (5 bases each). V lost 5 bases and J lost 4, with 14 bases in between. Per germline, CDR1 SQVTM and CDR2 ANQGSEA. CDR3 length: 14 amino acids. The CDR3, as DNA: TGCAGCGTTCAGGGAGAGCGAGGCACCGGGGAGCTGTTTTTT. This gives the protein CSVQGERGTGELFF.

This clone was observed a few times. This sequence joins TRBV7-2 and TRBJ2-1, with TRBD2 matching over 8 bases. The CDR3 consists of 13 residues. J gave up 6 bases and V 3 bases, and 1 base lay outside the gene matches. The germline V gene has CDR1 SGHTA and CDR2 FQGNSA. The CDR3 DNA sequence: TGTGCCAGCAGCTTGCTAGCGGGCAATGAGCAGTTCTTC. Its protein is CASSLLAGNEQFF.

The rearrangement joins TRBV30 to TRBJ2-3; D assignment may be TRBD1 or TRBD2 (5 bases each). CDR1 is GTSNPN, CDR2 SVGIG, per germline (reference sequence). Trimming removed 2 bases from V and 2 bases from J, with 14 bases in between. The CDR3 runs to 15 residues. This CDR3 is CAWSYPGPSTDTQYF. As DNA, the CDR3 is TGTGCCTGGAGTTACCCGGGACCCTCCACAGATACGCAGTATTTT.

This clone was counted between two and nine times. This chain uses TRBV29-1 with TRBJ1-1; D gene uncertain. Trimming cost V 2 bases and J 1 base, with 5 bases left between them. The length of the CDR3 is 12 residues. Germline CDR1 reads SQVTM; CDR2 reads ANQGSEA. CDR3 nucleotide sequence: TGCAGCGTTGAAAGCCAGAACACTGAAGCTTTCTTT. It codes for CSVESQNTEAFF.

The rearrangement links TRBV30 to TRBJ2-2; tentative D call: TRBD1 (5 bases). Trimming took off 0 bases at V and 0 bases at J, with 8 bases between the two ends. The CDR3 totals 15 residues. In germline, CDR1 is GTSNPN, CDR2 SVGIG (reference sequence). In nucleotides, the CDR3 is TGTGCCTGGAGTGTACGCAGGGCGAACACCGGGGAGCTGTTTTTT. Amino acids: CAWSVRRANTGELFF.

This chain's CDR3 is CASSEILGPSYEQYF. In DNA, the CDR3 is TGTGCCAGCAGCGAGATCCTCGGCCCCTCCTACGAGCAGTACTTC. This sequence joins TRBV9 and TRBJ2-7, with D unresolved. With 3 bases removed from V and 0 bases from J, the gap between germline ends came to 13 bases. Germline V gene sequence: CDR1 SGDLS, CDR2 YYNGEE. CDR3 length: 15 amino acids.

This clone was counted a few times. V is TRBV25-1 and J is TRBJ2-7; TRBD2 is a possible D gene (6 bases). Germline V gene sequence: CDR1 MGHDK, CDR2 SYGVNS. There are 14 residues in the CDR3. V lost 1 base, J lost 3 bases, and 10 bases lay in between. For the CDR3, the DNA is TGTGCCAGCAGTGAATCAGGAGGGAGCTACGAGCAGTACTTC. Residues: CASSESGGSYEQYF.

The chain combines TRBV4-3 with TRBJ2-7; D not resolved. The V and J ends lost 1 base and 3 bases respectively, with 7 bases between them. The CDR3 is made up of 13 amino acids. Germline values: CDR1 LGHNA, CDR2 YSLEER. The CDR3 DNA sequence: TGCGCCAGCAGCCAAGGTGACGGCTACGAGCAGTACTTC. Its translation: CASSQGDGYEQYF.

A few counts support this clone. This chain uses TRBV9 with TRBJ2-1; 7 bases are a match to TRBD1. Germline V lookup: CDR1 SGDLS, CDR2 YYNGEE. The ends lost 0 bases at V and 9 bases at J; junction bases unmatched: 9. The CDR3 is made up of 15 amino acids. The CDR3 spells CASSVGQGLHFEQFF. Here the CDR3 DNA reads TGTGCCAGCAGCGTAGGACAGGGCCTACATTTTGAGCAGTTCTTC.

The chain has TRBV29-1 and TRBJ2-7; D possibly corresponds to TRBD1 (5 bases). This CDR3 spans 12 amino acids. CDR1 and CDR2 from the germline V gene are SQVTM and ANQGSEA. V lost 4 bases and J 1 base, leaving 8 bases between the germline ends. The chain's CDR3 is CSVAKGSYEQYF. The CDR3 bases are TGCAGCGTTGCAAAGGGGTCCTACGAGCAGTACTTC.

CDR3 nucleotide sequence: TGTGCCTGGAGCCGACTAGCGTTTAGCTCCTACGAGCAGTACTTC. Translation: CAWSRLAFSSYEQYF. The V call is TRBV30, the J call TRBJ2-7; TRBD2 matches 8 bases. V lost 3 bases to trimming and J lost 0 bases; unmatched junction nucleotides: 7. The CDR3 totals 15 residues. The germline V gene has CDR1 GTSNPN and CDR2 SVGIG (reference sequence). The entire variable domain, with the rest obtained from reference TRBV30 and TRBJ2-7, is as follows: SQTIHQWPATLVQPVGSPLSLECTVEGTSNPNLYWYRQAAGRGLQLLFYSVGIGQISSEVPQNLSASRPQDRQFILSSKKLLLSDSGFYLCAWSRLAFSSYEQYFGPGTRLTVT.

This chain uses TRBV6-6 with TRBJ2-7; D unresolved. The germline V and J ends were trimmed by 4 bases and 0 bases, with 13 bases remaining between them. Germline V gene lookup returns CDR1 MNHNY and CDR2 SVGAGI (reference sequence). This CDR3 has 15 residues. This chain's CDR3 is CASSSRTADSYEQYF. The CDR3 bases are TGTGCCAGCAGTTCAAGGACGGCCGACTCCTACGAGCAGTACTTC.

The chain is built from TRBV7-3 and TRBJ2-7; a possible D gene is TRBD1 (6 bases). This CDR3 has 14 residues. Germline CDR1 reads SGHTA; CDR2 reads FQGTGA. Trimming stripped 1 base from V and 3 bases from J, with 10 bases between. The CDR3 DNA reads TGTGCCAGCAGCTTAAACGGCAGGGGCTACGAGCAGTACTTC. Its translation: CASSLNGRGYEQYF.

The chain employs TRBV25-1 and TRBJ2-7; D tentatively reads TRBD1 or TRBD2 (5 bases each). CDR3 length: 15 residues. The germline V and J ends were trimmed by 6 bases and 2 bases, with 17 bases remaining between them. Looked up from germline, CDR1 is MGHDK and CDR2 is SYGVNS. The chain's CDR3 is CASSQAGTGPYEQYF. The CDR3, as DNA: TGTGCCAGCAGCCAGGCCGGGACGGGACCCTACGAGCAGTACTTC.

The chain is built from TRBV6-6 and TRBJ2-1, with 8 positions matching TRBD2. This CDR3 region has 15 residues. V lost 0 bases and J lost 4; bases outside the gene matches: 2. Germline V CDR1 and CDR2: MNHNY, SVGAGI (reference sequence). CDR3 loop: CASSYSSSGYNEQFF. The CDR3 region has the DNA TGTGCCAGCAGTTACTCGTCTAGCGGGTACAATGAGCAGTTCTTC.